The 3 T cell receptor beta chains presented below share a single source sample, sequenced in a study of radiotherapy plus CTLA-4 blockade in lung cancer. Data came from immunoSEQ multiplex PCR; TCRdb stores just in-frame clones and leaves some out. The sample contains over 80,000 clones, 80% to 85% of which appear only once. The sequences come from peripheral blood, collected from a patient treated with radiotherapy plus ipilimumab. The receptors come from a human donor with non-small cell lung cancer who had stable disease on radiotherapy plus ipilimumab.

The CDR3 region is CATLGGRARREQFF. The CDR3 DNA sequence: TGTGCCACGTTAGGAGGGCGGGCGAGGAGAGAGCAGTTCTTC. V usage is TRBV28 and J usage is TRBJ2-1, with D possibly being TRBD2 (6 bases). Between the trimmed V and J ends, which lost 10 bases and 10 bases, there was a span of 23 bases. This CDR3 is built from 14 residues. Germline lookup yields CDR1 MDHEN and CDR2 SYDVKM.

This clone was counted a few times. The J gene is TRBJ1-3, the V gene TRBV4-1; D unclear. From germline, CDR1 is MGHRA and CDR2 YSYEKL. Trimming took off 0 bases at V and 2 bases at J, with 14 bases between the two ends. The CDR3 loop spans 17 amino acids. CDR3 in DNA: TGCGCCAGCAGCCAAGAGAGTGGTAGCCAGGCTGGAAACACCATATATTTT. Encoded protein: CASSQESGSQAGNTIYF.

This rearrangement joins TRBV28 to TRBJ1-2; D not resolved. Per germline, CDR1 MDHEN and CDR2 SYDVKM. The CDR3 covers 14 residues. V lost 3 bases, J lost 7 bases, and 15 bases lay in between. The DNA of the CDR3 is TGTGCCAGCAGTTTTTTAGTCAGGCCTGCTGGCTACACCTTC. This translates into CASSFLVRPAGYTF.